The entry below describes one T cell receptor beta chain. The sample is drawn from a study of blood T cell repertoires in COVID-19. Across the study: Donors in the United States, Italy and Spain gave samples during acute or convalescent COVID-19. PBMCs, B-cell-depleted T cells, or T cells provided the cDNA or gDNA that made up the material.

How the authors handled the data: From reference gene primer amplification, estimates of nucleated cell counts were derived. The protocol was immunoSEQ multiplex PCR, while the TCRdb copy is restricted to in-frame clones and leaves out a portion. The D gene and trimming were derived from the DNA, and the V and J assignments and clone size from that table. This table has 370,000 or so clones, roughly 77% appearing once. Looked up from germline, CDR1 is SGHTA and CDR2 is FQGNSA. Trimming took 5 bases from V and 4 from J; bases not matched to a gene: 9. The CDR3 is 15 residues long. V gene TRBV7-2 combines with J gene TRBJ2-7; 9 bases are a match to TRBD1. The sequencing input was peripheral blood. This receptor was identified in a human donor with acute or convalescent COVID-19. The donor label of this sample is uncertain. The CDR3 is CASSIRRDRAYEQYF. The CDR3 region has the DNA TGTGCCAGCAGCATACGCCGGGACAGGGCTTACGAGCAGTACTTC.